The clone carrying this TCR beta chain came up many times. The antigen remains unidentified. This sample stems from a study of CD8 T cells in ankylosing spondylitis. Overall study results and limits: In peripheral blood, disease-linked CD8+ clones occurred at relatively low frequencies. Some of the motif variants had earlier been found in reactive arthritis patients' fluid and blood. In ankylosing spondylitis patients, matched synovial fluid reportedly showed significant enrichment of disease-linked clones. Characteristic of ankylosing spondylitis blood, it appeared, was a TCR beta motif comprising several highly homologous variants.

Trimming stripped 9 bases from V and 10 bases from J, with 28 bases between. This CDR3 region has 16 residues. The TCR beta libraries were generated through quantitative 5'-RACE incorporating molecular barcodes. TCRdb re-called the 5' RACE reads through MiXCR, storing one row per CDR3 protein. The table records 350,000 or so distinct CDR3 sequences, 7.5% to 9% of them present only once. The sample consisted of blood, either unsorted or a sorted T cell fraction (not recorded which). The clonotype was recovered from a male donor with ankylosing spondylitis. V usage is TRBV12-3 or TRBV12-4 and J usage is TRBJ2-1; D gene ambiguous. The CDR3 DNA sequence: TGTGCCAGTCCCTCCCCCGGCCGAAACCCCGGTAGGGAGCAGTTCTTC. Protein: CASPSPGRNPGREQFF.